This T cell receptor (beta chain) is from a study of blood T cell repertoires in COVID-19. Study information: PBMCs, B-cell-depleted T cells, or T cells provided the cDNA or gDNA that made up the material.

Original processing notes: Scientists estimated how many nucleated cells there were by amplifying reference gene primers. Produced via immunoSEQ multiplex PCR; TCRdb's table is partial and in-frame only. V and J calls and clone size are copied from that table; D and trimming were computed from the DNA. The data contain 65,000 to 70,000 clones, roughly three quarters of them singletons. CDR3 length equals 14 residues. CDR1 is SGHTA and CDR2 is FQGNSA in the germline V gene. Trimming left V 7 bases short and J 4 bases short, with 14 bases between. Sample: peripheral blood. The sequence derives from a man in his fifties or sixties with acute or convalescent COVID-19. The chain couples TRBV7-2 to TRBJ1-5; D is possibly TRBD1 (5 bases). The CDR3 loop is CASTQGRGNQPQHF. The DNA of the CDR3 is TGTGCCAGCACCCAAGGTAGGGGTAATCAGCCCCAGCATTTT. The complete variable domain, with remaining parts taken from reference TRBV7-2 and TRBJ1-5, reads GAGVSQSPSNKVTEKGKDVELRCDPISGHTALYWYRQSLGQGLEFLIYFQGNSAPDKSGLPSDRFSAERTGGSVSTLTIQRTQQEDSAVYLCASTQGRGNQPQHFGDGTRLSIL.